The source of this TCR beta chain is a study of blood T cell dynamics during melanoma immunotherapy. Time point described: pre-treatment baseline. No patient had earlier systemic cancer treatment, concurrent immunosuppressants, or another active cancer. Repertoires were generated with immunoSEQ multiplex PCR, while TCRdb's copy carries only in-frame clones and drops some. Of 1,500 to 2,000 clones in the sample, roughly 80% were seen once. Whole-study results and caveats: Clones driving repertoire changes may be melanoma-specific or general immune activation.

With regard to this clone: Its antigen remains unknown.

From germline, CDR1 is SGHRS and CDR2 YFSETQ. Trimming took off 2 bases at V and 4 bases at J, with 12 bases between the two ends. This CDR3 has 15 residues. This TCR was sampled from a human donor with melanoma. This chain links TRBV5-1 with TRBJ1-4, with D possibly TRBD1 on 6 matching bases. Here the sequenced sample was blood, taken from a patient treated with checkpoint blockade. CDR3 in DNA: TGCGCCAGCAGCTTAGGGGACAAGAATAATGAAAAACTGTTTTTT. It encodes CASSLGDKNNEKLFF.